Sequencing of this TCR beta chain was carried out in a study of blood T cell repertoires in COVID-19. At the level of the study: COVID-19 samples collected from the United States, Italy and Spain covered acute and convalescent phases. PBMCs, B-cell-depleted T cells, or T cells provided the cDNA or gDNA that made up the material.

The V gene's germline CDR1 is MGHRA and CDR2 YSYEKL. The CDR3 totals 13 residues. The V end was cut by 4 bases, the J end by 3 bases, with 9 bases between. Only in-frame clones appear in the TCRdb table, and some are missing; sequencing was by immunoSEQ multiplex PCR. The sample lists roughly 80,000 clones, roughly 84% occurring once. The clonotype originates from a human donor in a cohort sampled during active COVID-19. The gene calls are TRBV4-1 and TRBJ2-5; D gene ambiguous. Sample: peripheral blood. The CDR3 DNA is TGCGCCAGCAGCCCCCACTTGGAAGAGACCCAGTACTTC. Encoded protein: CASSPHLEETQYF.